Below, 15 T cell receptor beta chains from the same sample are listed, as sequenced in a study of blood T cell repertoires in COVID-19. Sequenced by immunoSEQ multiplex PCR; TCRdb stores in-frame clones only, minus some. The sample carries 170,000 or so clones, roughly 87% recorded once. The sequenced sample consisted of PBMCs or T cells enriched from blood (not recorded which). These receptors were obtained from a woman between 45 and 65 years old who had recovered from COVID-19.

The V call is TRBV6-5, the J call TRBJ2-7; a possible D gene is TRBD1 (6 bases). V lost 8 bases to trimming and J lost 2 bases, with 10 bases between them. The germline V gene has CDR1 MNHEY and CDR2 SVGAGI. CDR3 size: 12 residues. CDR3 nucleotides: TGTGCCAGCGGCACAGGGACCTACGAGCAGTACTTC. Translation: CASGTGTYEQYF.

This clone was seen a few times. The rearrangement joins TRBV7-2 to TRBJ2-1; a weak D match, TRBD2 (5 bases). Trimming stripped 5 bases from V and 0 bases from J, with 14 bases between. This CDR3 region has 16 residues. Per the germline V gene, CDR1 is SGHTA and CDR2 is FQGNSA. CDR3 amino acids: CASSDPVRGSYNEQFF. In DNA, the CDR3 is TGTGCCAGCAGCGACCCGGTCCGGGGCTCCTACAATGAGCAGTTCTTC.

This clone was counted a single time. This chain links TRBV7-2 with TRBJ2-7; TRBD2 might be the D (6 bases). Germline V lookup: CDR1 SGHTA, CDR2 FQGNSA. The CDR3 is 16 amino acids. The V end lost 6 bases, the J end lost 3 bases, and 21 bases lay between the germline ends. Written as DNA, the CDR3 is TGTGCCAGCAGATCCGGAGGGCAGGCTTCCCTCTACGAGCAGTACTTC. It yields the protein CASRSGGQASLYEQYF.

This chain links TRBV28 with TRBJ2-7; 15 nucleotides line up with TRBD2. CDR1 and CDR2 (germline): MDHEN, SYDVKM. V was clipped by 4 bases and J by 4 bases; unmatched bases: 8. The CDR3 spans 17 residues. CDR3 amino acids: CASSWGGTSGRIYEQYF. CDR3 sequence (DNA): TGTGCCAGCAGTTGGGGCGGGACTAGCGGGAGGATTTACGAGCAGTACTTC.

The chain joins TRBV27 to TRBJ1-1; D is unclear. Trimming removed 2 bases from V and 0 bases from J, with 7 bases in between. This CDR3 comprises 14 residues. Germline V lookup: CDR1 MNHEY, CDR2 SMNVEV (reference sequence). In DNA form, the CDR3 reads TGTGCCAGCAGTTTACAGGACTTGAACACTGAAGCTTTCTTT. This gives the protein CASSLQDLNTEAFF.

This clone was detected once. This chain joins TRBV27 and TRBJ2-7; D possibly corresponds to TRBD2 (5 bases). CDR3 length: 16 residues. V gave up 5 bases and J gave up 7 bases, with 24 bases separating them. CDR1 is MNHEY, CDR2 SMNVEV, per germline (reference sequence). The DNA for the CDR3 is TGTGCCAGCAGTCCGTCATGGGGAGCAACCCTCTGGGAGCAGTACTTC. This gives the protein CASSPSWGATLWEQYF.

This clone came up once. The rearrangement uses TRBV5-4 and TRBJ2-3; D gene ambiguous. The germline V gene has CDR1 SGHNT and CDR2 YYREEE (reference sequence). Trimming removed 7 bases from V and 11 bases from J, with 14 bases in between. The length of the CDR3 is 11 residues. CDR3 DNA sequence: TGTGCCAGCCGCCTGGGCCAGATGCAGTATTTT. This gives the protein CASRLGQMQYF.

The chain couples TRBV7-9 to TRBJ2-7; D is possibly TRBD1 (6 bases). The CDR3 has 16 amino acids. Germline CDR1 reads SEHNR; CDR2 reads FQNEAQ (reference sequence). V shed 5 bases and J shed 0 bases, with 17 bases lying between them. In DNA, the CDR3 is TGTGCCAGCAGCGCGCACCGGGACACAAACTCCTACGAGCAGTACTTC. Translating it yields CASSAHRDTNSYEQYF.

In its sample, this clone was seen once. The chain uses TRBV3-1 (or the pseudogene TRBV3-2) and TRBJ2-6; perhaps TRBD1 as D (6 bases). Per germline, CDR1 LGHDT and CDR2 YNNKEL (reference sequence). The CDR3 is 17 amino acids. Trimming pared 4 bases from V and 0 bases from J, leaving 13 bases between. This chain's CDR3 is CASSRRTVGSGANVLTF. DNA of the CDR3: TGTGCCAGCAGCCGAAGGACAGTTGGCTCTGGGGCCAACGTCCTGACTTTC.

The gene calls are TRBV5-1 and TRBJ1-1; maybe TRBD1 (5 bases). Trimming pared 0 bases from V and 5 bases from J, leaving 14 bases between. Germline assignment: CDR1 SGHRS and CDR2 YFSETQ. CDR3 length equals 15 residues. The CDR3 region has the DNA TGCGCCAGCAGCTTGGCCGGCGGGGGTTGGACTGAAGCTTTCTTT. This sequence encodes CASSLAGGGWTEAFF.

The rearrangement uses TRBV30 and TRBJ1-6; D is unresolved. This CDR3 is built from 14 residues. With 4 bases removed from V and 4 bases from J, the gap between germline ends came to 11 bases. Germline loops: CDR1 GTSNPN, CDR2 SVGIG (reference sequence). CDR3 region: CAWTEGLYNSPLHF. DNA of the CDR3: TGTGCCTGGACGGAGGGCCTTTATAATTCACCCCTCCACTTT.

CDR3 amino acids: CSVETGIDSPLHF. CDR3 in DNA: TGCAGCGTTGAGACAGGGATCGATTCACCCCTCCACTTT. The V and J genes are TRBV29-1 and TRBJ1-6; 7 nucleotides match TRBD1. Trimming removed 3 bases from V and 8 bases from J; junction bases left unmatched: 4. CDR3 size: 13 residues. Germline loops: CDR1 SQVTM, CDR2 ANQGSEA.

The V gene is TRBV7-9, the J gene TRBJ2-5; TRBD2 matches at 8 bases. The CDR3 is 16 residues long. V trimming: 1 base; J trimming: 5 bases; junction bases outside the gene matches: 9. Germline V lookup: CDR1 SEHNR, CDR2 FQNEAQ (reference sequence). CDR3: CASSLEAGVLEETQYF. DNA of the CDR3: TGTGCCAGCAGCTTAGAAGCGGGGGTACTGGAGGAGACCCAGTACTTC.

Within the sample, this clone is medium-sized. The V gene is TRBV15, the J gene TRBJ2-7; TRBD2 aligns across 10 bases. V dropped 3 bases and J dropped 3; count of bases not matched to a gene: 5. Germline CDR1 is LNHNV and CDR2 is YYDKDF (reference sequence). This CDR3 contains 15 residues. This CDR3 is CATSRGAGGSYEQYF. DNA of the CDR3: TGTGCCACCAGCAGGGGAGCGGGAGGGAGCTACGAGCAGTACTTC.

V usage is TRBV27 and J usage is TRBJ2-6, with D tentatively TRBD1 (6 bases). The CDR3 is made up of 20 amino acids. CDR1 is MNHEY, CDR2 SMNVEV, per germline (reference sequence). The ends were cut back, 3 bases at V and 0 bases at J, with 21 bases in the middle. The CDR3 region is CASSLRYGTPPSSGANVLTF. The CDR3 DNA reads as TGTGCCAGCAGTTTGCGGTACGGGACACCACCCTCCTCTGGGGCCAACGTCCTGACTTTC.